This entry concerns a single TCR beta chain. Its antigen is as yet unknown. The data derive from a study of radiation and T cells in renal cell carcinoma. Broader study findings: Pretreatment tumor biopsies were lacking, so baseline clonotypes are unknown.

Profiled with immunoSEQ multiplex PCR; TCRdb holds only in-frame clones, not every one. The sample holds approximately 20,000 clones, just over 60% seen once. Trimming removed 5 bases from V and 0 bases from J, with 8 bases in between. The CDR3 consists of 14 residues. Germline assignment: CDR1 SEHNR and CDR2 FQNEAQ (reference sequence). Indicated treatment: 15 Gy SBRT to primary tumor, nephrectomy 4 weeks later. Nephrectomy followed 15 Gy stereotactic body radiation by 4 weeks. Sequences were derived from tumor tissue, sampled from a patient whose treatment included radiotherapy and nephrectomy. The sequence derives from a woman in her 70s with renal cell carcinoma. V is TRBV7-9 and J is TRBJ1-5; a weak D match, TRBD1 (5 bases). The CDR3 loop is CASSVDSSNQPQHF. CDR3 DNA sequence: TGTGCCAGCAGCGTCGACAGTAGCAATCAGCCCCAGCATTTT.